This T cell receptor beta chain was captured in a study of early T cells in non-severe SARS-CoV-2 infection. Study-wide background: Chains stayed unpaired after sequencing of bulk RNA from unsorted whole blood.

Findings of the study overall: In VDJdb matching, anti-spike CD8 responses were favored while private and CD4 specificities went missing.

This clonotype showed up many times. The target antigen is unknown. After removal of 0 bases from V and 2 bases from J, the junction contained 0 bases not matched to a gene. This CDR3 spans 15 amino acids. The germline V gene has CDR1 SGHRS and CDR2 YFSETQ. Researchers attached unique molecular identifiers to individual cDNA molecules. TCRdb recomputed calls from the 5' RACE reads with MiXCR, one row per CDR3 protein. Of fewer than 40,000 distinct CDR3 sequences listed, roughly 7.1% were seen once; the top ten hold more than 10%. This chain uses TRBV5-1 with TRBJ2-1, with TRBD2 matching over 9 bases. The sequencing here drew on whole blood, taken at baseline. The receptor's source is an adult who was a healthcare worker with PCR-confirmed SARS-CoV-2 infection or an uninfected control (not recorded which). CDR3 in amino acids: CASSLVAGAYNEQFF. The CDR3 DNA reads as TGCGCCAGCAGCTTGGTAGCGGGAGCCTACAATGAGCAGTTCTTC.